The 21 T cell receptor beta chains reported below all come from one sample, sequenced in a study of radiotherapy plus CTLA-4 blockade in lung cancer. TCRdb keeps only in-frame clones here, not all; method: immunoSEQ multiplex PCR. The sample holds about 76,000 clones; around 76% are singletons and the top ten take about 23%. Sequencing was performed on peripheral blood, taken from a patient treated with radiotherapy plus ipilimumab. These receptors were taken from a human donor with non-small cell lung cancer whose response to radiotherapy plus ipilimumab could not be evaluated. Some clones in this sample may be carry-over from other donors' samples.

This clone was picked up a small number of times. The rearrangement uses TRBV5-1 and TRBJ1-2, with a weak D call TRBD1 (6 bases). With 1 base removed from V and 7 bases from J, the gap between germline ends came to 29 bases. The CDR3 contains 19 residues. Germline assignment: CDR1 SGHRS and CDR2 YFSETQ. This CDR3 reads CASSLPSYNQGSLPSGYTF. The CDR3, as DNA: TGCGCCAGCAGCTTGCCTTCCTATAATCAGGGGTCCCTACCCTCTGGCTACACCTTC.

This sequence joins TRBV5-4 and TRBJ1-1; D is possibly TRBD1 (5 bases). Trimming cost V 4 bases and J 6 bases, with 13 bases left between them. Germline assignment: CDR1 SGHNT and CDR2 YYREEE (reference sequence). This CDR3 is 13 amino acids long. This CDR3 reads CASSQDISAEAFF. DNA for the CDR3: TGTGCCAGCAGCCAGGACATTTCTGCTGAAGCTTTCTTT.

The chain uses TRBV15 and TRBJ1-6; D not resolved. V lost 2 bases and J 9 bases, leaving 5 bases between the germline ends. The length of the CDR3 is 12 residues. The germline gives CDR1 LNHNV, CDR2 YYDKDF (reference sequence). The CDR3 reads CATSRFGSPLHF. CDR3 in DNA: TGTGCCACCAGCAGATTCGGTTCACCCCTCCACTTT.

In its sample, this clone was seen a few times. V and J are TRBV6-4 and TRBJ1-1; TRBD1 matches at 8 bases. The CDR3 length is 14 residues. Trimming took 5 bases from V and 4 from J; bases not matched to a gene: 6. Germline CDR1 MRHNA, CDR2 SNTAGT. CDR3 region: CASSPTGEATEAFF. CDR3 bases: TGTGCCAGCAGTCCGACAGGGGAGGCCACTGAAGCTTTCTTT.

This clone was seen a single time. The V gene is TRBV10-2, the J gene TRBJ2-7, with TRBD1 matching over 9 bases. V was pared by 3 bases and J by 2 bases, with 11 bases of the junction left unmatched. Germline assignment: CDR1 WSHSY and CDR2 SAAADI. The CDR3 length is 17 residues. This CDR3 is CASSDLMTGGNAYEQYF. For the CDR3, the DNA is TGCGCCAGCAGTGACCTTATGACAGGGGGAAATGCCTACGAGCAGTACTTC.

The chain is built from TRBV5-1 and TRBJ2-1; 11 bases line up with TRBD2. The J segment lost 4 bases and the V segment lost 0 bases, leaving 3 bases of the junction unmatched. There are 16 residues in the CDR3. Germline V CDR1 and CDR2: SGHRS, YFSETQ. The CDR3 DNA sequence: TGCGCCAGCAGCTTGGAAGCTAGCGGGGGGTACAATGAGCAGTTCTTC. It specifies CASSLEASGGYNEQFF.

J is TRBJ1-1 and V is TRBV7-2; TRBD1 might be the D (5 bases). The CDR3 totals 14 residues. Germline V gene lookup returns CDR1 SGHTA and CDR2 FQGNSA. Trimming removed 2 bases at V and 2 bases at J, with 9 bases between. The CDR3 nucleotides read TGTGCCAGCAGCTTATGGGGGGTAAACACTGAAGCTTTCTTT. Translated, it gives CASSLWGVNTEAFF.

CDR3 residues: CASSSLLRQGDEQYF. CDR3 bases: TGTGCCAGCAGTTCCCTCCTCCGACAGGGAGACGAGCAGTACTTC. The chain is built from TRBV6-5 and TRBJ2-7; TRBD1 matches at 7 bases. Germline V gene sequence: CDR1 MNHEY, CDR2 SVGAGI. The CDR3 has 15 amino acids. With 4 bases clipped from V and 5 bases from J, the junction kept 11 bases outside the gene matches.

The chain links TRBV6-5 to TRBJ1-4, with D unclear. The CDR3 contains 15 residues. V lost 5 bases and J 3 bases, leaving 13 bases between the germline ends. The germline CDR1 and CDR2 sequences are MNHEY and SVGAGI. Written as DNA, the CDR3 is TGTGCCAGCAGTGTTGCCAGGCGAGCTAATGAAAAACTGTTTTTT. It specifies CASSVARRANEKLFF.

Concerning this clone: The conserved phenylalanine or tryptophan normally closing the CDR3 is absent here, so this likely arose from a read error. No DNA is shown, since the ends of the CDR3 on it are uncertain; the CDR3 is the one TCRdb lists. The chain couples TRBV2 to TRBJ2-7; TRBD2 reflects the table's D call only, with no check against the DNA. CDR1 and CDR2 from the germline V gene are SNHLY and FYNNEI. The CDR3 numbers 11 amino acids, ends counted. The CDR3 is CASSERDVRVY.

This chain connects TRBV7-2 to TRBJ1-2; 10 bases match TRBD1. CDR1 SGHTA and CDR2 FQGNSA come from the germline V gene. The V segment lost 4 bases and the J segment 3 bases; nucleotides outside the gene matches: 5. This CDR3 is built from 15 residues. DNA for the CDR3: TGTGCCAGCAGCTACTCAGGGACAGGGGACTATGGCTACACCTTC. Translating gives CASSYSGTGDYGYTF.

The chain combines TRBV7-9 with TRBJ2-5, with TRBD2 matching 7 bases. The CDR3 extends over 17 amino acids. Germline CDR1 is SEHNR and CDR2 is FQNEAQ (reference sequence). Trimming cost V 1 base and J 4 bases; bases outside gene matches: 12. The CDR3 protein is CASSLGVGAGPSETQYF. Written as DNA, the CDR3 is TGTGCCAGCAGCTTAGGGGTGGGAGCGGGGCCCTCAGAGACCCAGTACTTC.

The chain carries TRBV18 and TRBJ2-3; 7 nucleotides line up with TRBD1. Losses at the gene ends were 3 bases for V and 1 base for J; bases not matched to a gene: 7. Germline V gives CDR1 KGHSH, CDR2 LQKENI. This CDR3 spans 16 amino acids. CDR3 protein: CASSPNRGLGTDTQYF. The CDR3 DNA is TGTGCCAGCTCACCGAATAGGGGGCTCGGCACAGATACGCAGTATTTT. The complete variable domain, with remaining parts taken from reference TRBV18 and TRBJ2-3, reads NAGVMQNPRHLVRRRGQEARLRCSPMKGHSHVYWYRQLPEEGLKFMVYLQKENIIDESGMPKERFSAEFPKEGPSILRIQQVVRGDSAAYFCASSPNRGLGTDTQYFGPGTRLTVL.

The rearrangement uses TRBV25-1 and TRBJ2-7, with D uncertain. Germline V lookup: CDR1 MGHDK, CDR2 SYGVNS. V dropped 2 bases and J dropped 3 bases, with 8 bases sitting between them. CDR3 length: 13 amino acids. The CDR3, as DNA: TGTGCCAGCAGTGAAGGCCTGCTCTACGAGCAGTACTTC. Its translation: CASSEGLLYEQYF.

This chain links TRBV6-5 with TRBJ1-3; D remains unclear. Germline V lookup: CDR1 MNHEY, CDR2 SVGAGI. The germline V and J ends were trimmed by 0 bases and 0 bases, with 3 bases remaining between them. There are 14 residues in the CDR3. The CDR3 DNA is TGTGCCAGCAGTTACTCCGGCTCTGGAAACACCATATATTTT. The encoded protein is CASSYSGSGNTIYF.

This sequence joins TRBV4-3 and TRBJ1-2; D call uncertain. The length of the CDR3 is 13 residues. Germline V lookup: CDR1 LGHNA, CDR2 YSLEER. V was pared by 1 base and J by 4 bases, with 7 bases between. The CDR3 nucleotides read TGCGCCAGCAGCCAAGGGGCCGGCTATGGCTACACCTTC. Amino acid sequence: CASSQGAGYGYTF.

V and J are TRBV28 and TRBJ2-7; the match to TRBD2 covers 14 bases. The germline CDR1 and CDR2 sequences are MDHEN and SYDVKM. The CDR3 loop spans 18 amino acids. The V gene end was trimmed by 5 bases and the J gene end by 0 bases; junction bases not matched to a gene: 9. CDR3 bases: TGTGCCAGCAGTAGGCGGACTAGCGGGGGGCTTAGCTCCTACGAGCAGTACTTC. Translated: CASSRRTSGGLSSYEQYF.

This clone was seen only a few times. V and J are TRBV11-2 and TRBJ2-7, with a possible D match to TRBD1 (6 bases). Germline CDR1 is SGHAT and CDR2 is FQNNGV. The CDR3 extends over 13 amino acids. Trimming removed 8 bases from V and 3 bases from J, with 14 bases in between. CDR3 DNA sequence: TGTGCCAGCTCCGAGGGCAGGGGCTACGAGCAGTACTTC. The encoded protein is CASSEGRGYEQYF.

The CDR3 is CVSGPGTRSGTEAFF. Here the CDR3 DNA reads TGTGTTTCGGGTCCCGGGACACGGTCGGGCACTGAAGCTTTCTTT. This chain joins TRBV6-5 and TRBJ1-1, with D possibly TRBD1 on 6 matching bases. The CDR3 totals 15 residues. Germline V gives CDR1 MNHEY, CDR2 SVGAGI.

The rearrangement joins TRBV10-3 to TRBJ2-7; TRBD2 aligns across 14 bases. There are 14 residues in the CDR3. V dropped 6 bases and J dropped 5; count of bases not matched to a gene: 3. CDR1 and CDR2 from the germline V gene are ENHRY and SYGVKD. CDR3 coding DNA: TGTGCCATCAGCCAGACTAGCGGGGGGGACGAGCAGTACTTC. Translation gives CAISQTSGGDEQYF.

This clone was recorded a few times. The chain couples TRBV6-5 to TRBJ2-7, with a possible D match to TRBD2 (5 bases). The V gene lost 4 bases and the J gene lost 0 bases, with 13 bases spanning the gap. CDR3 length: 15 residues. Germline CDR1 MNHEY, CDR2 SVGAGI. CDR3 sequence reads: CASSSVRGYSYEQYF. The CDR3 DNA is TGTGCCAGCAGTTCAGTCCGGGGATACTCCTACGAGCAGTACTTC.